The 10 T cell receptor beta chains below all came from one sample that was sequenced in a study of Ad26.COV2.S vaccination and SARS-CoV-2 variants. TCRdb's table, derived via immunoSEQ multiplex PCR, lists solely in-frame clones and lacks some. The data show about 480,000 clones, roughly 85% seen once. The treatment here: some 19 received Ad26.COV2.S at low or high dose, single or two shots; 5 received placebo; per-sample allocation not given. The samples date from day 63 after the first vaccine or placebo injection. The specimen was peripheral blood, collected in a trial of Ad26.COV2.S vaccine versus placebo. The receptors were sampled from a person aged 18-60 years who received the Ad26.COV2.S COVID-19 vaccine or a placebo.

The CDR3 region has the DNA TGTGCCAGCAGTTTATGGGGCGCAACCGGGGAGCTGTTTTTT. Encoded protein: CASSLWGATGELFF. This chain connects TRBV28 to TRBJ2-2; no firm D call. Trimming took off 0 bases at V and 5 bases at J, with 7 bases between the two ends. Germline V gene sequence: CDR1 MDHEN, CDR2 SYDVKM. The CDR3 is 14 residues long. The whole variable domain, remainder taken from reference TRBV28 and TRBJ2-2, is DVKVTQSSRYLVKRTGEKVFLECVQDMDHENMFWYRQDPGLGLRLIYFSYDVKMKEKGDIPEGYSVSREKKERFSLILESASTNQTSMYLCASSLWGATGELFFGEGSRLTVL.

V usage is TRBV28 and J usage is TRBJ2-7; 9 bases agree with TRBD1. This CDR3 has 16 amino acids. V lost 2 bases to trimming and J lost 3 bases; unmatched junction nucleotides: 8. CDR1 MDHEN and CDR2 SYDVKM come from the germline V gene. CDR3 nucleotides: TGTGCCAGCAGTTTACCACAGGGGGCGGGGTACTACGAGCAGTACTTC. Translating gives CASSLPQGAGYYEQYF.

The genes are TRBV19 and TRBJ2-2, with D maybe TRBD1 (5 bases). Trimming removed 6 bases at V and 6 bases at J, with 11 bases between. Germline values: CDR1 LNHDA, CDR2 SQIVND (reference sequence). The CDR3 extends over 13 amino acids. The CDR3 reads CASRAQGAGELFF. DNA for the CDR3: TGTGCCAGTAGGGCCCAAGGGGCCGGGGAGCTGTTTTTT.

This chain connects TRBV19 to TRBJ2-6; tentative D call: TRBD1 (6 bases). The V end lost 4 bases, the J end lost 0 bases, and 7 bases lay between the germline ends. Germline CDR1 LNHDA, CDR2 SQIVND (reference sequence). The CDR3 is 15 residues long. The CDR3 DNA reads as TGTGCCAGTAGTACCAGGGGCTCTGGGGCCAACGTCCTGACTTTC. This codes for CASSTRGSGANVLTF.

The chain has TRBV6-5 and TRBJ2-5; TRBD2 matches 11 bases. This CDR3 spans 15 amino acids. Germline CDR1 and CDR2: MNHEY and SVGAGI. The V segment lost 7 bases and the J segment 1 base; nucleotides outside the gene matches: 5. The CDR3 DNA follows: TGTGCCAGCAACCTAGCGGGGGGTATCCAAGAGACCCAGTACTTC. Translating gives CASNLAGGIQETQYF.

The gene calls are TRBV4-2 and TRBJ1-2; D is unresolved. CDR3 size: 14 residues. Trimming removed 3 bases at V and 5 bases at J, with 13 bases between. Germline V CDR1 and CDR2: LGHNA, YNFKEQ. Here the CDR3 reads CASSQLTSIYGYTF. The DNA for the CDR3 is TGTGCCAGCAGCCAGCTGACGAGCATATATGGCTACACCTTC.

The V gene is TRBV30, the J gene TRBJ2-2; possible D gene TRBD2, 5 bases. Germline V gives CDR1 GTSNPN, CDR2 SVGIG (reference sequence). The V end was cut by 0 bases, the J end by 3 bases, with 8 bases between. CDR3 length: 14 amino acids. The CDR3 here is CAWSVGLHTGELFF. CDR3 coding DNA: TGTGCCTGGAGTGTCGGACTCCACACCGGGGAGCTGTTTTTT.

This chain joins TRBV11-2 and TRBJ2-1; the D is unclear. The germline CDR1 and CDR2 sequences are SGHAT and FQNNGV. V was cut by 5 bases and J by 6 bases, with 17 bases left in between. CDR3 length: 15 residues. CDR3: CASSVDRAHSNEQFF. In nucleotides, the CDR3 is TGTGCCAGCAGCGTTGACCGGGCCCACAGCAATGAGCAGTTCTTC.

The rearrangement uses TRBV19 and TRBJ1-5; D ambiguous. V lost 3 bases, J lost 5 bases, and 5 bases lay in between. Germline V gene sequence: CDR1 LNHDA, CDR2 SQIVND (reference sequence). The CDR3 has 12 residues. Here the CDR3 reads CASSIGYQPQHF. The CDR3 DNA sequence: TGTGCCAGTAGTATTGGTTATCAGCCCCAGCATTTT.

This chain links TRBV10-3 with TRBJ2-5; possible D gene TRBD1, 5 bases. This CDR3 has 15 residues. The germline V gene encodes CDR1 ENHRY and CDR2 SYGVKD. V was shortened by 4 bases and J by 2 bases, with 14 bases between the two germline ends. CDR3 residues: CAISGSRAGQETQYF. DNA for the CDR3: TGTGCCATCAGTGGGTCCCGCGCAGGGCAAGAGACCCAGTACTTC.